These 8 T cell receptor beta chains were sequenced from one sample in a study of T cell repertoires in cytomegalovirus infection. Using its own MiXCR run on the reads, TCRdb lists one record per CDR3 protein. Among around 770,000 distinct CDR3 sequences listed, under 35% were seen once. No antigen has been identified for these receptors. Sequenced material: cultured CD8+ T cells from PBMCs, taken from culture after CMV antigen stimulation. These receptors all stem from a human donor in good health (CMV status not recorded). Some clones in this sample may be carry-over from other donors' samples.

The table lists this clonotype with a few counts. The CDR3 coding sequence is TGTGCCAGCAGCGGAATTGGGGCCAAGTTCGTTGAAAAACTGTTTTTT. Translation gives CASSGIGAKFVEKLFF. The V call is TRBV7-2, the J call TRBJ1-4, with a tentative D call TRBD1 (5 bases). CDR3 length: 16 amino acids. V lost 5 bases, J lost 7 bases, and 20 bases lay in between. Per germline, CDR1 SGHTA and CDR2 FQGNSA.

The table lists this clonotype with a few counts. The V call is TRBV20-1, the J call TRBJ2-1, with 12 bases matching TRBD2. The CDR3 is 15 residues long. The V segment lost 3 bases and the J segment 9 bases; nucleotides outside the gene matches: 9. Germline V CDR1 and CDR2: DFQATT, SNEGSKA (reference sequence). CDR3 DNA: TGCAGTGCTAGTCTTTCTAGCGGGGGGGCCGCTGAGCAGTTCTTC. Its translation: CSASLSSGGAAEQFF.

A few counts support this clonotype. J is TRBJ2-5 and V is TRBV12-3 or TRBV12-4; TRBD2 is a possible D gene (6 bases). This CDR3 has 11 amino acids. V shed 3 bases and J shed 9 bases, with 8 bases lying between them. Here the CDR3 reads CASSFGGSQYF. DNA of the CDR3: TGTGCCAGCAGTTTTGGAGGGTCCCAGTACTTC.

The chain links TRBV12-3 or TRBV12-4 to TRBJ1-5; D not certain. Trimming shortened V by 4 bases and J by 2 bases, and 9 bases separated the two germline ends. This CDR3 has 14 residues. The CDR3 here is CASSWEGGNQPQHF. The CDR3 region has the DNA TGTGCCAGCAGTTGGGAGGGAGGCAATCAGCCCCAGCATTTT.

This clonotype was picked up a small number of times. The chain carries TRBV6-1 and TRBJ1-2; 9 positions match TRBD1. The CDR3 contains 16 residues. Trimming took 4 bases from V and 2 from J; bases not matched to a gene: 8. The germline CDR1 and CDR2 sequences are MNHNS and SASEGT. CDR3 nucleotides: TGTGCCAGCAGTGTGACCGGGACAGGGATAAACTATGGCTACACCTTC. This sequence encodes CASSVTGTGINYGYTF.

V gene TRBV19 combines with J gene TRBJ2-5; D is perhaps TRBD1 or TRBD2 (5 bases each). CDR1 and CDR2 (germline): LNHDA, SQIVND (reference sequence). Trimming removed 8 bases from V and 3 bases from J, with 16 bases in between. CDR3 length equals 14 residues. The CDR3 region has the DNA TGTGCCAGTCGTAGATGGGACCAAAAAGAGACCCAGTACTTC. Translated, it gives CASRRWDQKETQYF.

The chain employs TRBV5-6 and TRBJ2-5; D is possibly TRBD2 (5 bases). V was pared by 6 bases and J by 3 bases, with 18 bases between. Per the germline V gene, CDR1 is SGHDT and CDR2 is YYEEEE. The CDR3 length is 15 residues. In nucleotides, the CDR3 is TGTGCCAGCACCGGGGATCTCCAAATTGAAGAGACCCAGTACTTC. Translation: CASTGDLQIEETQYF.

The table lists this clonotype with a few counts. The CDR3 bases are TGTGCCAGTAGTCTGACAGGGGGCCATTCAGACGAGCAGTACTTC. Encoded protein: CASSLTGGHSDEQYF. The chain carries TRBV19 and TRBJ2-7, with 10 positions matching TRBD1. After removal of 5 bases from V and 5 bases from J, the junction contained 9 bases not matched to a gene. The CDR3 extends over 15 amino acids. CDR1 and CDR2 (germline): LNHDA, SQIVND (reference sequence).